This is a list of T cell receptor beta chains from one sample in a study of blood T cells in healthy people across ages. Each CDR3 protein gets one entry after TCRdb re-called the 5' RACE reads with MiXCR. This sample yields 1.4 million to 1.5 million distinct CDR3 sequences, of which roughly 40% are seen a single time; less than 8% belongs to the top ten. The sample comprised blood. These receptors were obtained from a young woman in good health. CDR3s include the opening cysteine and the closing phenylalanine or tryptophan.

>TRBJ2-5|20|TRBV10-3
CAISERGTSGSQSVRETQYF
>TRBJ2-7|13|TRBV3-1
CTSSQVRGQGQYF
>TRBJ2-2|15|TRBV27
CASSRRDTNTGELFF
>TRBJ2-1|12|TRBV7-9
CASSLTEFEQFF
>TRBJ2-3|14|TRBV13
CASRWWTSGFQQYF
>TRBJ2-7|15|TRBV4-1
CASSPIKIITYEQYF
>TRBJ1-4|18|TRBV7-8
CASSSGTARASTNEKLFF
>TRBJ2-7|14|TRBV10-3
CAIFDRDRTYEQYF
>NA|17|TRBV6-5
CASSQSVGRASNQPQYF
>TRBJ2-1|15|TRBV6-2/TRBV6-3
CASRPLRDRHNEQFF
>TRBJ2-1|12|TRBV30
CAWSVVGNEQFF
>TRBJ2-7|15|TRBV29-1
CSVEGTSGSSYEQYF
>TRBJ1-2|15|TRBV27
CASSFSGMVWYGYTF
>TRBJ2-2|13|TRBV14
CASSQVHTGELFF
>TRBJ2-5|13|TRBV29-1
CSVGTVGLATQYF
>TRBJ1-2|14|TRBV4-1
CASSHRDLNYGYTF